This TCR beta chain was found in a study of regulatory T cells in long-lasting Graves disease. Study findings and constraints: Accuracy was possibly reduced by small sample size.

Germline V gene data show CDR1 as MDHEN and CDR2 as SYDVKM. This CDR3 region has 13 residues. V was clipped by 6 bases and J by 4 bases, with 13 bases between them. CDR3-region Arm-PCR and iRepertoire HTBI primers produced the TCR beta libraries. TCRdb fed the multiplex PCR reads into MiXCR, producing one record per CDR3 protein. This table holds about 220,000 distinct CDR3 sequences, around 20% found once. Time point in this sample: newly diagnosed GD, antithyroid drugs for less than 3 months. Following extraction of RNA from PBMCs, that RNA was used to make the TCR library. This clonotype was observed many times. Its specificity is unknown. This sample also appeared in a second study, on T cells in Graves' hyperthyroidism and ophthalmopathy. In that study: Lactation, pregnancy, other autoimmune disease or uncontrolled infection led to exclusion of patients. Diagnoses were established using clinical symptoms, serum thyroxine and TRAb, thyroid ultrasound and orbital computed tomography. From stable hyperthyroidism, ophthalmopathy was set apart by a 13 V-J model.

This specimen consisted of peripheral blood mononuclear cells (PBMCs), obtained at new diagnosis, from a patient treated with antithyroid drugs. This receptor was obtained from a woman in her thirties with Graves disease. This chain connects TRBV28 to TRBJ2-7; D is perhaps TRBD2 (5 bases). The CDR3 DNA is TGTGCCAGCAGCTCCCCCTGGGAGTACGAGCAGTACTTC. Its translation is CASSSPWEYEQYF. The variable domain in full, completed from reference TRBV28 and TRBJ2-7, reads DVKVTQSSRYLVKRTGEKVFLECVQDMDHENMFWYRQDPGLGLRLIYFSYDVKMKEKGDIPEGYSVSREKKERFSLILESASTNQTSMYLCASSSPWEYEQYFGPGTRLTVT.